The subject of this entry is one T cell receptor (beta chain). Its antigen is still unknown. This record comes from a study of cytomegalovirus exposure and HLA in healthy donors. This table comes from immunoSEQ multiplex PCR, and its TCRdb copy is limited to in-frame clones, with some not included. The sample records about 400,000 clones, 86% being singletons. Regarding the study as a whole: For most TCR sequences rarity was the rule, although some public TCRs occurred in many donors. Clusters of TCRs from the first cohort tended to co-occur in the 95 to 150 validation repertoires (as a later analysis found). High specificity and sensitivity for cytomegalovirus status were reported for the classifier. Cytomegalovirus-associated TCR beta chains were listed, numbering 150 to 200.

V was cut by 5 bases and J by 1 base, with 23 bases left in between. The length of the CDR3 is 18 residues. Germline V gene sequence: CDR1 SEHNR, CDR2 FQNEAQ (reference sequence). This rearrangement joins TRBV7-9 to TRBJ1-2, with D perhaps TRBD1 (5 bases). Sequencing was carried out using PBMCs. The sequence was obtained from a woman aged 18-29 years in good health and CMV-seronegative. The CDR3 DNA is TGTGCCAGCAGCCCCCCTGCCAGGGCCAGTCCCTTTAACTATGGCTACACCTTC. Protein: CASSPPARASPFNYGYTF.